The 18 T cell receptor beta chains given below trace back to one sample, sequenced in a study of OX40 agonist ivuxolimab in advanced cancers. TCRdb's table, derived via immunoSEQ multiplex PCR, lists solely in-frame clones and lacks some. The sample lists 70,000 to 90,000 clones; around 85% were seen once. Sequenced here: CD4+ or CD8+ T cells sorted from blood, sampled in a trial of the OX40 agonist ivuxolimab. The source of these receptors is an adult with an advanced solid tumor such as melanoma, head and neck, liver or kidney cancer.

V gene TRBV5-1 combines with J gene TRBJ2-3; tentative D call: TRBD2 (5 bases). The CDR3 is made up of 15 amino acids. Germline values: CDR1 SGHRS, CDR2 YFSETQ. The V end was cut by 4 bases, the J end by 0 bases, with 12 bases between. CDR3 in amino acids: CASSPWGASTDTQYF. The CDR3 nucleotides read TGCGCCAGCAGCCCTTGGGGAGCTAGCACAGATACGCAGTATTTT.

V usage is TRBV5-1 and J usage is TRBJ2-1; no reliable D call. This CDR3 contains 14 residues. Trimming took 1 base from V and 5 from J, leaving 10 bases between them. The germline gives CDR1 SGHRS, CDR2 YFSETQ. The CDR3 region has the DNA TGCGCCAGCAGCTTGAAGCCCCCGAACAATGAGCAGTTCTTC. Its translation: CASSLKPPNNEQFF.

This clone was counted once. The J gene is TRBJ2-7, the V gene TRBV7-9; D is uncertain. Germline-derived CDR1 and CDR2 are SEHNR and FQNEAQ (reference sequence). The CDR3 spans 12 residues. Trimming stripped 2 bases from V and 3 bases from J, with 5 bases between. CDR3 in DNA: TGTGCCAGCAGCTTAACTAACTACGAGCAGTACTTC. It encodes CASSLTNYEQYF. The entire variable domain, with the rest obtained from reference TRBV7-9 and TRBJ2-7, is as follows: DTGVSQNPRHKITKRGQNVTFRCDPISEHNRLYWYRQTLGQGPEFLTYFQNEAQLEKSRLLSDRFSAERPKGSFSTLEIQRTEQGDSAMYLCASSLTNYEQYFGPGTRLTVT.

The chain links TRBV9 to TRBJ2-2; unclear D gene. The CDR3 length is 15 residues. The V end lost 0 bases, the J end lost 4 bases, and 10 bases lay between the germline ends. CDR1 SGDLS and CDR2 YYNGEE come from the germline V gene. For the CDR3, the DNA is TGTGCCAGCAGCGTAGGCCAGCTGGGCACCGGGGAGCTGTTTTTT. Protein sequence: CASSVGQLGTGELFF.

This clone was detected only once. This chain joins TRBV7-9 and TRBJ2-5, with 12 positions matching TRBD2. The CDR3 extends over 16 amino acids. The trim removed 9 bases at V and 1 base at J, leaving 9 bases unmatched. The germline V gene has CDR1 SEHNR and CDR2 FQNEAQ (reference sequence). DNA of the CDR3: TGTGCCAGTCGCAGGACTAGCGGGGTACTCCAAGAGACCCAGTACTTC. Encoded protein: CASRRTSGVLQETQYF.

The CDR3 is CASSRTEGETQYF. The CDR3 DNA is TGTGCCAGTAGTAGGACAGAAGGGGAGACCCAGTACTTC. The V and J genes are TRBV19 and TRBJ2-5; tentatively, D is TRBD1 (6 bases). Germline V gives CDR1 LNHDA, CDR2 SQIVND (reference sequence). The CDR3 has 13 amino acids. Trimming left V 4 bases short and J 5 bases short, with 11 bases between. The full variable domain, its missing parts supplied by reference TRBV19 and TRBJ2-5, is DGGITQSPKYLFRKEGQNVTLSCEQNLNHDAMYWYRQDPGQGLRLIYYSQIVNDFQKGDIAEGYSVSREKKESFPLTVTSAQKNPTAFYLCASSRTEGETQYFGPGTRLLVL.

This chain uses TRBV6-1 with TRBJ2-7; D perhaps matches TRBD2 (6 bases). Trimming shortened V by 3 bases and J by 1 base, and 16 bases separated the two germline ends. Germline V gene lookup returns CDR1 MNHNS and CDR2 SASEGT. The CDR3 contains 16 residues. The CDR3 loop reads CASSDSGAEGSYEQYF. CDR3 nucleotides: TGTGCCAGCAGTGATTCGGGAGCGGAGGGATCCTACGAGCAGTACTTC.

The V call is TRBV2, the J call TRBJ1-4; D gene ambiguous. V was trimmed by 3 bases and J by 6 bases, leaving 5 bases between them. Germline V gives CDR1 SNHLY, CDR2 FYNNEI. The CDR3 runs 12 residues. For the CDR3, the DNA is TGTGCCAGCAGTGACAGCTATGAAAAACTGTTTTTT. Translating gives CASSDSYEKLFF.

The table lists this clone with a few counts. This chain joins TRBV4-1 and TRBJ2-3; 13 bases match TRBD2. The trim removed 6 bases at V and 4 bases at J, leaving 10 bases unmatched. Germline V gene lookup returns CDR1 MGHRA and CDR2 YSYEKL. This CDR3 is built from 17 residues. CDR3 nucleotides: TGCGCCAGCAGTAAACTAGCGGGAGGGATTAGCGCAGATACGCAGTATTTT. Its translation: CASSKLAGGISADTQYF.

V is TRBV6-5 and J is TRBJ1-1, with D possibly TRBD1 on 6 matching bases. The CDR3 consists of 16 residues. Trimming took off 2 bases at V and 4 bases at J, with 17 bases between the two ends. Germline V lookup: CDR1 MNHEY, CDR2 SVGAGI. The DNA of the CDR3 is TGTGCCAGCAGTTACGCCCAGGGGTGGGTGGGCACTGAAGCTTTCTTT. Its protein product is CASSYAQGWVGTEAFF.

About this clone itself: Additional DNA sequences in this sample encode the identical CDR3. V is TRBV29-1 and J is TRBJ2-3; D is uncertain. V shed 6 bases and J shed 3 bases, with 4 bases lying between them. Germline V CDR1 and CDR2: SQVTM, ANQGSEA. The CDR3 sequence is 10 residues long. The CDR3: CSVDTDTQYF. The CDR3 bases are TGCAGCGTCGATACAGATACGCAGTATTTT.

The rearrangement links TRBV2 to TRBJ1-4; tentatively, D is TRBD1 (6 bases). The CDR3 sequence is 13 residues long. V was cut by 6 bases and J by 8 bases, with 13 bases left in between. The germline gives CDR1 SNHLY, CDR2 FYNNEI. This chain's CDR3 is CASSPRGAEKLFF. The CDR3 DNA sequence: TGTGCCAGCAGCCCCAGGGGTGCCGAAAAACTGTTTTTT.

V gene TRBV9 combines with J gene TRBJ2-2; 9 nucleotides match TRBD2. The CDR3 has 15 amino acids. The germline CDR1 and CDR2 sequences are SGDLS and YYNGEE. Trimming took 0 bases from V and 5 from J; bases not matched to a gene: 2. In DNA, the CDR3 is TGTGCCAGCAGCGTAGAAACTAGCGGGACCGGGGAGCTGTTTTTT. Its protein is CASSVETSGTGELFF.

This clone was seen just once. This chain connects TRBV7-6 to TRBJ1-2; D unclear. The length of the CDR3 is 15 residues. Trimming removed 1 base from V and 2 bases from J, with 11 bases in between. Per the germline V gene, CDR1 is SGHVS and CDR2 is FNYEAQ. CDR3 loop: CASSLGSNRNYGYTF. In nucleotides, the CDR3 is TGTGCCAGCAGCTTAGGGTCCAATCGAAACTATGGCTACACCTTC. The whole variable domain, filled in from reference TRBV7-6 and TRBJ1-2, reads GAGVSQSPRYKVTKRGQDVALRCDPISGHVSLYWYRQALGQGPEFLTYFNYEAQQDKSGLPNDRFSAERPEGSISTLTIQRTEQRDSAMYRCASSLGSNRNYGYTFGSGTRLTVV.

This clone appeared a few times. The rearrangement joins TRBV29-1 to TRBJ2-7; 10 bases map to TRBD2. There are 14 residues in the CDR3. V trimming: 3 bases; J trimming: 4 bases; junction bases outside the gene matches: 6. Germline V gives CDR1 SQVTM, CDR2 ANQGSEA. The CDR3 nucleotides are TGCAGCGTTGAGGGGCTAGCGGGGGAGTACGAGCAGTACTTC. It codes for CSVEGLAGEYEQYF.

This chain connects TRBV27 to TRBJ2-3; D uncertain. The ends were cut back, 2 bases at V and 2 bases at J, with 14 bases in the middle. The CDR3 covers 16 residues. Germline V gene data show CDR1 as MNHEY and CDR2 as SMNVEV (reference sequence). The CDR3 coding sequence is TGTGCCAGCAGTTTACGCCAGACCCTTCTCACAGATACGCAGTATTTT. It encodes CASSLRQTLLTDTQYF.

This chain connects TRBV30 to TRBJ2-7, with D tentatively TRBD1 (5 bases). V lost 5 bases, J lost 3 bases, and 17 bases lay in between. Per the germline V gene, CDR1 is GTSNPN and CDR2 is SVGIG (reference sequence). The CDR3 consists of 14 residues. CDR3 nucleotide sequence: TGTGCCTGGCAAATTCAGCGAGACAGCTACGAGCAGTACTTC. Amino acids: CAWQIQRDSYEQYF.

The chain links TRBV5-5 to TRBJ2-1, with 10 positions matching TRBD1. CDR1 and CDR2 (germline): SGHKS, YYEKEE (reference sequence). This CDR3 is built from 15 residues. The J segment lost 7 bases and the V segment lost 2 bases, leaving 6 bases of the junction unmatched. CDR3 sequence reads: CASSLYGQGDNEQFF. The CDR3 nucleotides read TGTGCCAGCAGCTTATATGGACAGGGGGATAATGAGCAGTTCTTC. Full variable domain (rest looked up from reference TRBV5-5 and TRBJ2-1): DAGVTQSPTHLIKTRGQQVTLRCSPISGHKSVSWYQQVLGQGPQFIFQYYEKEERGRGNFPDRFSARQFPNYSSELNVNALLLGDSALYLCASSLYGQGDNEQFFGPGTRLTVL.